The table lists the clone carrying this T cell receptor beta chain with a count of one. This specimen comes from a study of blood T cell repertoires in COVID-19. Overall study context: COVID-19 samples, acute and convalescent, were from the United States, Italy and Spain. PBMCs, B-cell-depleted T cells, or T cells provided the cDNA or gDNA that made up the material.

Authors' analysis steps: Amplification from reference gene primers served as the basis for estimated nucleated cell counts. Profiled with immunoSEQ multiplex PCR; TCRdb holds only in-frame clones, not every one. That table is the source of V, J and clone size, and D and trimming were worked out from the DNA. Found here are almost 300,000 clones, 85% to 90% of them singletons; the top ten hold approximately 10%. Germline V gene sequence: CDR1 SGHRS, CDR2 YFSETQ. The CDR3 extends over 14 amino acids. Germline trimming cut 4 bases from V and 9 bases from J; bases unmatched to any gene: 9. The chain joins TRBV5-1 to TRBJ2-1; 8 positions match TRBD1. Sequences were obtained from peripheral blood. The sequence came from a woman aged 30 to 39 with COVID-19, enrolled during active disease. The CDR3 here is CASSTRQGKGEQFF. The CDR3 nucleotides are TGCGCCAGCAGCACCCGACAGGGGAAGGGTGAGCAGTTCTTC.